What follows are 7 T cell receptor beta chains derived from one specimen sequenced in a study of monozygotic twins with inflammatory bowel disease (dated by TCRdb to the late 2010s). Library preparation was by 5' RACE. Sequencer: Illumina HiSeq 2500. Through TCRdb reprocessing, the reads give one entry per CDR3 protein sequence; DNA is omitted. The sample has 150,000 to 200,000 distinct CDR3 sequences on record. Together, the top ten hold approximately 7% of the sample. The sequenced material came from blood. These receptor sequences come from a human donor with ulcerative colitis or Crohn's disease, or a healthy co-twin of an affected twin (not recorded which).

The chain combines TRBV29-1 with TRBJ1-3. CDR1 is SQVTM and CDR2 is ANQGSEA in the germline V gene. The CDR3 has 13 residues. The CDR3 protein is CSVEERVGNTIYF.

V and J are TRBV20-1 and TRBJ2-5; no DNA is available, so the TRBD1 call from TCRdb remains unchecked. Germline V lookup: CDR1 DFQATT, CDR2 SNEGSKA (reference sequence). This CDR3 contains 14 residues. CDR3 loop: CSARGTGGPETQYF.

V is TRBV27 and J is TRBJ2-1; there is no DNA to check the TCRdb D call of TRBD2. The CDR3 consists of 14 residues. Germline CDR1 and CDR2: MNHEY and SMNVEV (reference sequence). The CDR3 protein is CASSLPGTLNEQFF.

The chain recombines TRBV7-2 with TRBJ1-5. CDR1 and CDR2 (germline): SGHTA, FQGNSA. The CDR3 extends over 12 amino acids. This CDR3 reads CASSFRNQPQHF.

The chain joins TRBV28 to TRBJ2-1; lacking DNA, the TRBD2 call made by TCRdb goes unchecked. Germline CDR1 MDHEN, CDR2 SYDVKM. There are 15 residues in the CDR3. The CDR3 loop is CASSPSGTSYNEQFF.

The CDR3 is CSVAPSVSGEQYF. The chain couples TRBV29-1 to TRBJ2-7. CDR1 and CDR2 (germline): SQVTM, ANQGSEA. This CDR3 spans 13 amino acids.

The J gene is TRBJ2-7, the V gene TRBV28; TCRdb gives TRBD1 as the D gene, but with no DNA this cannot be confirmed. This CDR3 has 13 residues. Germline V gene data show CDR1 as MDHEN and CDR2 as SYDVKM. CDR3 amino acids: CASIGAYSYEQYF.